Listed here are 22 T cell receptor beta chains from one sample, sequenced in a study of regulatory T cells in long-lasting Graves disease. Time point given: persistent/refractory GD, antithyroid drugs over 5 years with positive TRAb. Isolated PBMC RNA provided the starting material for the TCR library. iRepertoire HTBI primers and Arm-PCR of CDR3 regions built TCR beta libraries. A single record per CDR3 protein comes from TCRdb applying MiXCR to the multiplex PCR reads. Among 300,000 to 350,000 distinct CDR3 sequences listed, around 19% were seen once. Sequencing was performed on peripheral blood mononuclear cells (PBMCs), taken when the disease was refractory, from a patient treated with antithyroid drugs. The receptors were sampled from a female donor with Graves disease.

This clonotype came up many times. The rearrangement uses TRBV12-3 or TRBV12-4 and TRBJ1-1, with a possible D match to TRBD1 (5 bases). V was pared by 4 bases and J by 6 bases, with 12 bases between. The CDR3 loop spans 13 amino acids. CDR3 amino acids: CASSSGGLAEAFF. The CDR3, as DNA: TGTGCCAGCAGTTCCGGGGGTTTGGCTGAAGCTTTCTTT.

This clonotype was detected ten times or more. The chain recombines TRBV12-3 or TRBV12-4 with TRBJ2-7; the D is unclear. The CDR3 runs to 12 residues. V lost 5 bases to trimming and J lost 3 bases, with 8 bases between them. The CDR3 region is CASSTAHYEQYF. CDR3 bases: TGTGCCAGCAGTACCGCACACTACGAGCAGTACTTC.

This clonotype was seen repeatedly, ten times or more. This CDR3 reads CASRPSGTKNIQYF. Here the CDR3 DNA reads TGTGCCAGCAGGCCTAGCGGGACCAAAAACATTCAGTACTTC. The chain has TRBV27 and TRBJ2-4, with 9 bases identical to TRBD2. CDR3 length: 14 amino acids. Per germline, CDR1 MNHEY and CDR2 SMNVEV (reference sequence). Germline trimming cut 6 bases from V and 2 bases from J; bases unmatched to any gene: 2.

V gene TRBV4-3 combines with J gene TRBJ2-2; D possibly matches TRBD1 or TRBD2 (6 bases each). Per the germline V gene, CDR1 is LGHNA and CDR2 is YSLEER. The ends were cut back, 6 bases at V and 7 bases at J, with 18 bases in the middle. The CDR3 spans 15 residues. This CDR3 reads CASSRGLGVVGELFF. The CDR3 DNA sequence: TGCGCCAGCAGTCGGGGGCTGGGGGTCGTCGGGGAGCTGTTTTTT.

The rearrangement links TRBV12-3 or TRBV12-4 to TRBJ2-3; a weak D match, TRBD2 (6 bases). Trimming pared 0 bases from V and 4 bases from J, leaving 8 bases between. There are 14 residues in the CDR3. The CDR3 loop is CASSLAGGPDTQYF. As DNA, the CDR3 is TGTGCCAGCAGTTTAGCGGGAGGACCAGATACGCAGTATTTT.

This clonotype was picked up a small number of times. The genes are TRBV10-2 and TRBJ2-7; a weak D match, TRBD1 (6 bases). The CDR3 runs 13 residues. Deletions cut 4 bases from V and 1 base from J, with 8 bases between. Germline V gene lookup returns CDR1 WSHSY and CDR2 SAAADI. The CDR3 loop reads CASSAGESYEQYF. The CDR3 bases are TGCGCCAGCAGTGCAGGGGAATCCTACGAGCAGTACTTC.

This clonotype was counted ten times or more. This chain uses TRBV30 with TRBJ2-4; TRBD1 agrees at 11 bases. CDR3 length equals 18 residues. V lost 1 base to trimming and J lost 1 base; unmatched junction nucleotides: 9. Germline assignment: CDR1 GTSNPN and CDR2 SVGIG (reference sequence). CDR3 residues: CAWSARDRGWTAKNIQYF. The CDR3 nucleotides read TGTGCCTGGAGTGCAAGGGACAGGGGGTGGACGGCCAAAAACATTCAGTACTTC.

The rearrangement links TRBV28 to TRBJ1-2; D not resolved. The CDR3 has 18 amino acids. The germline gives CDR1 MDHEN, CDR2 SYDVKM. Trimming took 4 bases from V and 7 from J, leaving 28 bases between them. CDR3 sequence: CASSSPVIARLGHPGYTF. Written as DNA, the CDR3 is TGTGCCAGCAGTTCGCCCGTAATCGCCAGGTTAGGGCACCCTGGCTACACCTTC.

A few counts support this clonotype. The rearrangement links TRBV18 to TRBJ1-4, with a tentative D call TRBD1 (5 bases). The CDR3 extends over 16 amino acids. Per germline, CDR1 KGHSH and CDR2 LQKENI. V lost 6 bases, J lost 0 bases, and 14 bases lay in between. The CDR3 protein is CASSHRRGSTNEKLFF. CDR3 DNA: TGTGCCAGCTCCCACCGCCGGGGGTCAACTAATGAAAAACTGTTTTTT.

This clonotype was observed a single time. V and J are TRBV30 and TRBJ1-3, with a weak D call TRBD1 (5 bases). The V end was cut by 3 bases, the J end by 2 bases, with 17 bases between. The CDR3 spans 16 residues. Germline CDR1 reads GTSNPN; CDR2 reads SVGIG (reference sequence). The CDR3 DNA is TGTGCCTGGAGCCACCCAGGACACTTGGCTGGAAACACCATATATTTT. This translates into CAWSHPGHLAGNTIYF.

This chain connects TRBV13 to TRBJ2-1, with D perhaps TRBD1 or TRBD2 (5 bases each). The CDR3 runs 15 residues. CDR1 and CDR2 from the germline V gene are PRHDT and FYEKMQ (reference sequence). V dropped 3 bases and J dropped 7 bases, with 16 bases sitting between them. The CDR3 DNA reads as TGTGCCAGCAGCTTTCCCGGTGAGGGGAGAAATGAGCAGTTCTTC. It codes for CASSFPGEGRNEQFF.

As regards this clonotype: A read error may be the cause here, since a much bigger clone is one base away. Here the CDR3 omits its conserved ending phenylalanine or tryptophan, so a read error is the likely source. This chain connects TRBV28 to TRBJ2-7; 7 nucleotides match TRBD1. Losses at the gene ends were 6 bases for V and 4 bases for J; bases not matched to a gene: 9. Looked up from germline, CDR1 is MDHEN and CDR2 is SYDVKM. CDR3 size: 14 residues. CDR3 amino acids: CASRRPGQLYEQYL. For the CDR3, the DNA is TGTGCCAGCAGGCGGCCGGGACAGCTGTACGAGCAGTACCTC.

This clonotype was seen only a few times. The DNA of the CDR3 is TGTGCCAGCAGTTTGTGGACCACAGAGGGGGGGGAGCTGTTTTTT. This translates into CASSLWTTEGGELFF. The J gene is TRBJ2-2, the V gene TRBV28; D may be TRBD1 or TRBD2 (5 bases each). This CDR3 is 15 amino acids long. The germline CDR1 and CDR2 sequences are MDHEN and SYDVKM. With 3 bases removed from V and 8 bases from J, the gap between germline ends came to 16 bases.

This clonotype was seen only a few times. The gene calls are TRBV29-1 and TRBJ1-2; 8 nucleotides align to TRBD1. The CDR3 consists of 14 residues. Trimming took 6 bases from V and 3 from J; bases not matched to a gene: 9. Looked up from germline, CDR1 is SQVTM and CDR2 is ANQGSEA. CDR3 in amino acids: CSVPLTGVDYGYTF. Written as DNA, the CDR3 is TGCAGCGTCCCCCTGACAGGGGTTGACTATGGCTACACCTTC.

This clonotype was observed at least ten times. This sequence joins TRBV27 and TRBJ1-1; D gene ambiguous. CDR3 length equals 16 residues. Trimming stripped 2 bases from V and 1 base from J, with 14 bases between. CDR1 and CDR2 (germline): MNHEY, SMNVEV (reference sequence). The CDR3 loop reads CASSLRQQGRNTEAFF. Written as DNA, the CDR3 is TGTGCCAGCAGTTTAAGACAACAAGGTAGGAACACTGAAGCTTTCTTT.

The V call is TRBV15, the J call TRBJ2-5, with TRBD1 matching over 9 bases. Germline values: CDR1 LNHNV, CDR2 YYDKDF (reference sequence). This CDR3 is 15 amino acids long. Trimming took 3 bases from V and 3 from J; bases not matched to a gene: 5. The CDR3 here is CATSSSWTGEETQYF. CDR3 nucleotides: TGTGCCACCAGCAGCTCATGGACAGGGGAAGAGACCCAGTACTTC.

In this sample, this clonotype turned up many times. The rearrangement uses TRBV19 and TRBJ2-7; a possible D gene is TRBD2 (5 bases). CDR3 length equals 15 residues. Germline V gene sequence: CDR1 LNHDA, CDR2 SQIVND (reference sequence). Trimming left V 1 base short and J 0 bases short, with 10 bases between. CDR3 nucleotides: TGTGCCAGTAGTATAGGAGGGATTAACTCCTACGAGCAGTACTTC. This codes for CASSIGGINSYEQYF.

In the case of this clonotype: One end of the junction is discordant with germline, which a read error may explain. The CDR3 sequence is CSVEVGGGQAQHF. The CDR3 DNA is TGCAGCGTGGAAGTGGGGGGGGGCCAGGCTCAGCATTTT. The V call is TRBV29-1, the J call TRBJ1-5; a weak D match, TRBD1 (6 bases). Germline V gene lookup returns CDR1 SQVTM and CDR2 ANQGSEA. This CDR3 has 13 residues. The full variable domain, completed using reference TRBV29-1 and TRBJ1-5, is SAVISQKPSRDICQRGTSLTIQCQVDSQVTMMFWYRQQPGQSLTLIATANQGSEATYESGFVIDKFPISRPNLTFSTLTVSNMSPEDSSIYLCSVEVGGGQAQHFGDGTRLSIL.

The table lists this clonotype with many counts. The CDR3 is CASSWDRGTEAFF. For the CDR3, the DNA is TGTGCCAGCAGCTGGGACAGGGGAACTGAAGCTTTCTTT. J is TRBJ1-1 and V is TRBV12-3 or TRBV12-4; TRBD1 agrees at 10 bases. The CDR3 totals 13 residues. The V segment lost 6 bases and the J segment 5 bases; nucleotides outside the gene matches: 3.

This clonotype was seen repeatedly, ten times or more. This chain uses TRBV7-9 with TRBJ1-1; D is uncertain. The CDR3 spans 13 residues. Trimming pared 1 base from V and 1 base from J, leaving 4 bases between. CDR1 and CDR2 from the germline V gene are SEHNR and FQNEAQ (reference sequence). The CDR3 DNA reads TGTGCCAGCAGCTTAGAGGGGAACACTGAAGCTTTCTTT. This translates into CASSLEGNTEAFF. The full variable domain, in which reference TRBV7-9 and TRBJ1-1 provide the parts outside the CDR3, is DTGVSQNPRHKITKRGQNVTFRCDPISEHNRLYWYRQTLGQGPEFLTYFQNEAQLEKSRLLSDRFSAERPKGSFSTLEIQRTEQGDSAMYLCASSLEGNTEAFFGQGTRLTVV.

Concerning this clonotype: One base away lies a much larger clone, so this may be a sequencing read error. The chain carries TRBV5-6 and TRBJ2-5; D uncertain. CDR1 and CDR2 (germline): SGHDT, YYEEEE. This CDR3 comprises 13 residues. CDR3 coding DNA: TGTGCCAGCAGCTTGGTTGTAGAAGAGACCCAGCACTTC. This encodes CASSLVVEETQHF.

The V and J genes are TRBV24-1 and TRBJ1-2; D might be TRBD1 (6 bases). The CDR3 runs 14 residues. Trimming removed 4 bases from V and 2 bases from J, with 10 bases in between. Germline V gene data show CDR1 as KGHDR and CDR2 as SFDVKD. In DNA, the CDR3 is TGTGCCACCAGTGACTCTACAGGGAACTATGGCTACACCTTC. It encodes CATSDSTGNYGYTF.